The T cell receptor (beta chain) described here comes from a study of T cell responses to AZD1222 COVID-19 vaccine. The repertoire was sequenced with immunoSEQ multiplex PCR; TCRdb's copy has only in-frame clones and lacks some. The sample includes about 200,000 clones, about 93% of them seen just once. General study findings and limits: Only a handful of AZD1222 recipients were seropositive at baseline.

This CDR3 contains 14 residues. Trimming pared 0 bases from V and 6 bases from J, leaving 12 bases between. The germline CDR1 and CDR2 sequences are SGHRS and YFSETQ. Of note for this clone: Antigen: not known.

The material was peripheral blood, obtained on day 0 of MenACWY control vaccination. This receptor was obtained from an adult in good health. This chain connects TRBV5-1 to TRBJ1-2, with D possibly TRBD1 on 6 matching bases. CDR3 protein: CASSLEQGTHGYTF. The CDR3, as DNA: TGCGCCAGCAGCTTGGAACAGGGAACGCATGGCTACACCTTC. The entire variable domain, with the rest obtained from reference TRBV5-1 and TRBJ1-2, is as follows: KAGVTQTPRYLIKTRGQQVTLSCSPISGHRSVSWYQQTPGQGLQFLFEYFSETQRNKGNFPGRFSGRQFSNSRSEMNVSTLELGDSALYLCASSLEQGTHGYTFGSGTRLTVV.